This T cell receptor beta chain derives from a study of T cell changes during pregnancy in multiple sclerosis. The V gene's germline CDR1 is SGHNT and CDR2 YYREEE (reference sequence). V lost 4 bases, J lost 3 bases, and 11 bases stayed unmatched. The CDR3 covers 18 residues. Using immunoSEQ multiplex PCR, the repertoire was profiled, and TCRdb retains in-frame clones only, with some absent. Among around 40,000 clones listed, about nine tenths were seen once. Sequences were derived from CD8+ T cells from peripheral blood mononuclear cells, sampled before pregnancy. This sequence originates from a female donor with multiple sclerosis, enrolled in a pregnancy study. This chain connects TRBV5-4 to TRBJ2-2; 11 bases are shared with TRBD2. This CDR3 is CASSLLLAGGLDTGELFF. CDR3 sequence (DNA): TGTGCCAGCAGCCTCCTTCTAGCGGGGGGTTTAGACACCGGGGAGCTGTTTTTT. Using reference TRBV5-4 and TRBJ2-2 for the parts outside the CDR3, the full variable domain is ETGVTQSPTHLIKTRGQQVTLRCSSQSGHNTVSWYQQALGQGPQFIFQYYREEENGRGNFPPRFSGLQFPNYSSELNVNALELDDSALYLCASSLLLAGGLDTGELFFGEGSRLTVL.